This T cell receptor beta chain emerged from a study of neurological immune-mediated disorders. The CDR3 runs 16 residues. V lost 0 bases and J lost 7, with 19 bases in between. Looked up from germline, CDR1 is MNHEY and CDR2 is SVGEGT. Via MiXCR, TCRdb re-called the 5' RACE reads, giving one row per CDR3 protein. The table has around 70,000 distinct CDR3 sequences, 4.5% to 6% seen once. This clonotype was recorded many times. Sequencing used PBMCs. V is TRBV6-2 or TRBV6-3 and J is TRBJ2-7; possible D gene TRBD2, 6 bases. This TCR was sampled from a woman in her 70s with multiple sclerosis. The DNA of the CDR3 is TGTGCCAGCAGTTACTCCCCCCGCGGGGCTACGGGAGAGCAGTACTTC. Translation: CASSYSPRGATGEQYF.